This entry features one T cell receptor (beta chain) sequence. This sample is part of a study of blood T cell repertoires in COVID-19. At the level of the study: Whether acute or convalescent, the COVID-19 samples came from the United States, Italy and Spain.

Germline V gene sequence: CDR1 MNHEY, CDR2 SMNVEV (reference sequence). This CDR3 contains 12 residues. The germline V and J ends were trimmed by 9 bases and 10 bases, with 16 bases remaining between them. Here immunoSEQ multiplex PCR was the method, and the copy in TCRdb shows in-frame clones only, minus some. Of 75,000 to 100,000 clones detected, approximately 82% appear once; the ten largest clones hold approximately 6.7%. The TCR originated in a man in his forties or fifties with active or convalescent COVID-19. Sequences were obtained from peripheral blood. This chain connects TRBV27 to TRBJ2-1; tentatively, D is TRBD2 (5 bases). CDR3 amino acids: CASAGSMGEQFF. The DNA for the CDR3 is TGTGCCAGTGCGGGCTCCATGGGGGAGCAGTTCTTC.